Described below is a single T cell receptor beta chain sequence and its context. This sample stems from a study of blood T cells in healthy people across ages. Study background: Capture via template switching afforded approximately one barcoded beta molecule per two T cells.

Germline CDR1 reads MNHEY; CDR2 reads SVGEGT. The V and J ends lost 6 bases and 0 bases, in that order; junction bases with no gene match: 6. The CDR3 contains 17 residues. Using a J-beta primer mix together with a sample-barcoded 5' primer, a second PCR was run for roughly 7 to 12 cycles. With 12 random nucleotides, a template-switch adaptor tagged each individual cDNA molecule. A single record per CDR3 protein comes from TCRdb applying MiXCR to the 5' RACE reads. This table holds 1.5 million to 2 million distinct CDR3 sequences, approximately 50% found once. Sample: blood. This TCR was recovered from a woman aged 40 to 49 in good health. V and J are TRBV6-2 or TRBV6-3 and TRBJ2-6; 9 bases are shared with TRBD1. CDR3 in DNA: TGTGCCAGCAGGGGGACAGGGACCAACTCTGGGGCCAACGTCCTGACTTTC. Translating gives CASRGTGTNSGANVLTF.